This is a list of T cell receptor beta chains from one sample in a study of Ad26.COV2.S vaccination and SARS-CoV-2 variants. The assay was immunoSEQ multiplex PCR, and TCRdb's table has in-frame clones only and misses some. Altogether 500,000 or so clones are present, 80% to 90% being singletons, with the ten largest covering around 2.6%. Sequenced material: peripheral blood, taken in a trial of Ad26.COV2.S vaccine versus placebo. All receptors come from a person between 18 and 60 years old who received the Ad26.COV2.S COVID-19 vaccine or a placebo. CDR3s include the opening cysteine and the closing phenylalanine or tryptophan. A D gene is named only where the DNA matches it firmly. Size is omitted from some rows. Given values are once, few, many or a class for expanded clones.

abundance | d_gene | j_gene | v_gene | CDR3nt | CDR3aa
. | TRBD1 | TRBJ1-5 | TRBV15 | TGTGCCACCAGCCACCCGACAGGGGGGAGTCAGCCCCAGCATTTT | CATSHPTGGSQPQHF
. | . | TRBJ2-5 | TRBV7-2 | TGTGCCAGCAGGGCGGCAGCCCAAGAGACCCAGTACTTC | CASRAAAQETQYF
many | . | TRBJ1-2 | TRBV5-4 | TGTGCCAGCAGCTTGGAGCTCTATGGCTACACCTTC | CASSLELYGYTF
. | TRBD2 | TRBJ2-1 | TRBV25-1 | TGTGCCAGCAGTGACGACGCTAGCGGGGGAAATGAGCAGTTCTTC | CASSDDASGGNEQFF
. | . | TRBJ1-1 | TRBV27 | TGTGCCAGCAGTTGGGGCGGAGGGGCTGAAGCTTTCTTT | CASSWGGGAEAFF
. | . | TRBJ1-5 | TRBV7-2 | TGTGCCAGCAGCTTAGGCAGCCCGTTCAATCAGCCCCAGCATTTT | CASSLGSPFNQPQHF
. | . | TRBJ2-5 | TRBV13 | TGTGCCAGCAGCTTAGGCCGGGGGCAACAAGAGACCCAGTACTTC | CASSLGRGQQETQYF
. | . | TRBJ2-3 | TRBV4-1 | TGCGCCAGCAGCCAAGATCGGAGAAGCACAGATACGCAGTATTTT | CASSQDRRSTDTQYF
. | . | TRBJ2-1 | TRBV7-2 | TGTGCCAGCAGCCCTGACTCCAGTTACTACAATGAGCAGTTCTTC | CASSPDSSYYNEQFF
. | . | TRBJ1-5 | TRBV19 | TGTGCCAGTAGTATAGTCACAGGGCATCAGCCCCAGCATTTT | CASSIVTGHQPQHF
. | . | TRBJ2-1 | TRBV7-2 | TGTGCCAGCAGCCCGCTGGGGGGGCCGGGAAATGAGCAGTTCTTC | CASSPLGGPGNEQFF
. | . | TRBJ1-1 | TRBV7-2 | TGTGCCAGCAGCTCTGATACCCATAGGGCCAACACTGAAGCTTTCTTT | CASSSDTHRANTEAFF
. | . | TRBJ2-3 | TRBV19 | TGTGCCAGTAGTATTGGGACGGACGCAGATACGCAGTATTTT | CASSIGTDADTQYF
. | . | TRBJ2-5 | TRBV24-1 | TGTGCCACCAGTGATACTCAGGTGGTAGAGACCCAGTACTTC | CATSDTQVVETQYF
. | TRBD2 | TRBJ2-3 | TRBV28 | TGTGCCACCTGGGACTACACAGATACGCAGTATTTT | CATWDYTDTQYF
few | TRBD1 | TRBJ1-6 | TRBV7-2 | TGTGCCAGCAGCCGTACCGGGACAGCCCCAAATTCACCCCTCCACTTT | CASSRTGTAPNSPLHF
. | . | TRBJ1-1 | TRBV5-1 | TGCGCCAGCAGCTTGGGGCCGCCGGGGGTAACCCCGGGTGCTGAAGCTTTCTTT | CASSLGPPGVTPGAEAFF
. | . | TRBJ2-5 | TRBV5-1 | TGCGCCAGCAGCTTTAGAACAGGGCGGGAGACCCAGTACTTC | CASSFRTGRETQYF
. | . | TRBJ2-1 | TRBV7-8 | TGTGCCAGCAGCATAGATCCGACAACTGCCTACAATGAGCAGTTCTTC | CASSIDPTTAYNEQFF
. | . | TRBJ1-4 | TRBV11-3 | TGTGCCAGCATCGTCAAACCGGACAGCTCTAATGAAAAACTGTTTTTT | CASIVKPDSSNEKLFF
. | . | TRBJ2-1 | TRBV5-5 | TGTGCCAGCAGCTCGACCCCGACCGAGCCCTACAATGAGCAGTTCTTC | CASSSTPTEPYNEQFF
. | . | TRBJ1-1 | TRBV18 | TGTGCCAGCTCACCCCCGGGCCCTCGGAGGTCTGAAGCTTTCTTT | CASSPPGPRRSEAFF
. | TRBD2 | TRBJ2-1 | TRBV10-3 | TGTGCCATCAGTGAATCGAGCGGGAGAGTGATAAATGAGCAGTTCTTC | CAISESSGRVINEQFF
. | . | TRBJ2-7 | TRBV28 | TGTGCCAGCAGTTTATACAACCCCCCGGGAGAGCAGTACTTC | CASSLYNPPGEQYF
. | . | TRBJ2-1 | TRBV7-2 | TGTGCCAGCAGCTTACGGAAAAGCTCCTACAATGAGCAGTTCTTC | CASSLRKSSYNEQFF
. | TRBD1 | TRBJ2-3 | TRBV30 | TGTGCCTGGAGCAGGGGGCTAGATACGCAGTATTTT | CAWSRGLDTQYF
. | . | TRBJ2-1 | TRBV7-3 | TGTGCCAGCAGCTCAGGCGGGCGCCTGGATGAGCAGTTCTTC | CASSSGGRLDEQFF
. | TRBD1 | TRBJ1-3 | TRBV7-2 | TGTGCCAGCAGTCGTCGAGGGGGCGACGGAAACACCATATATTTT | CASSRRGGDGNTIYF
. | TRBD2 | TRBJ2-3 | TRBV7-9 | TGTGCCAGCAGCTCCCTAGCGGGATATAGCACAGATACGCAGTATTTT | CASSSLAGYSTDTQYF
. | . | TRBJ2-1 | TRBV9 | TGTGCCAGCAGCGTCAAAGGGGTGGGCATGAATGAGCAGTTCTTC | CASSVKGVGMNEQFF
. | . | TRBJ1-4 | TRBV23-1 | TGCGCCAGCAGTCAATCGGGGCAGGAAGCAACGAATGAAAAACTGTTTTTT | CASSQSGQEATNEKLFF
once | . | TRBJ1-1 | TRBV9 | TGTGCCAGCAGCCACAGGGACTTGAACACTGAAGCTTTCTTT | CASSHRDLNTEAFF
few | . | TRBJ1-4 | TRBV6-5 | TGTGCCAGCAGTTACCCCGCAACTAATGAAAAACTGTTTTTT | CASSYPATNEKLFF
. | . | TRBJ2-3 | TRBV5-1 | TGCGCCAGCAGCATATTGTATAGAGGGGATACGCAGTATTTT | CASSILYRGDTQYF
few | TRBD1 | TRBJ1-1 | TRBV2 | TGTGCCAGCAGTGGTACAGGGGGGATCACTGAAGCTTTCTTT | CASSGTGGITEAFF
few | . | TRBJ2-1 | TRBV7-2 | TGTGCCAGCAGCGCCAACAGATACAATGAGCAGTTCTTC | CASSANRYNEQFF